This T cell receptor (beta chain) was captured in a study of blood T cell repertoires in COVID-19. As for the study in general: T cells, B-cell-depleted T cells, or PBMCs supplied cDNA or gDNA.

The CDR3 extends over 15 amino acids. Germline V CDR1 and CDR2: SQVTM, ANQGSEA. Deletions cut 6 bases from V and 4 bases from J, with 21 bases between. The method was immunoSEQ multiplex PCR; TCRdb's version includes in-frame clones alone and lacks a portion of them. The sample has roughly 290,000 clones, 75% to 90% seen once. The rearrangement uses TRBV29-1 and TRBJ1-2, with D possibly TRBD1 on 6 matching bases. Sequenced input: peripheral blood. The clonotype was recovered from an older woman with acute or convalescent COVID-19. This chain's CDR3 is CSVDQGPNLTYGYTF. The CDR3 DNA is TGCAGCGTCGATCAGGGGCCGAATCTCACCTATGGCTACACCTTC. The full variable domain, in which reference TRBV29-1 and TRBJ1-2 provide the parts outside the CDR3, is SAVISQKPSRDICQRGTSLTIQCQVDSQVTMMFWYRQQPGQSLTLIATANQGSEATYESGFVIDKFPISRPNLTFSTLTVSNMSPEDSSIYLCSVDQGPNLTYGYTFGSGTRLTVV.